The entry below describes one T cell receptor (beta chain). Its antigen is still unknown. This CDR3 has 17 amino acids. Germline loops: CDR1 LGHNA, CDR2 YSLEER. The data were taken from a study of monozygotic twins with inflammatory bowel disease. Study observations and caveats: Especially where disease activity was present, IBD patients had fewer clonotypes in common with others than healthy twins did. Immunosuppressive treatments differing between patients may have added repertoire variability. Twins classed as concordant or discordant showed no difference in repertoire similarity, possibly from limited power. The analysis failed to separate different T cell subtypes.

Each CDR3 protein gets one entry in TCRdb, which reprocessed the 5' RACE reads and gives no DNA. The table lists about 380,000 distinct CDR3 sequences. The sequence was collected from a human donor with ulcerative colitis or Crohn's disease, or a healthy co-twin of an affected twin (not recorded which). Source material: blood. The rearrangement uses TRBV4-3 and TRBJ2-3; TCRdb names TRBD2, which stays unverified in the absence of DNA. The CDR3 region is CASSLQDTASGRNTQYF.